This T cell receptor (beta chain) was sequenced in a study of identical twins. CDR3 length equals 21 residues. V lost 1 base and J lost 4; bases outside the gene matches: 21. CDR1 is MDHEN, CDR2 SYDVKM, per germline. This clonotype showed up just a few times. Using its own MiXCR run on the 5' RACE reads, TCRdb lists one record per CDR3 protein. The sample lists more than 1.5 million distinct CDR3 sequences, under 35% occurring once. The chain employs TRBV28 and TRBJ2-7; 11 bases fit TRBD2. Sequencing was performed on cord blood. The TCR was taken from a newborn girl in good health. The DNA for the CDR3 is TGTGCCAGCAGTTTATCTCTCTGGGGTAGCGGGAGGGATAGCGGGCATTACGAGCAGTACTTC. This gives the protein CASSLSLWGSGRDSGHYEQYF. Full variable domain (missing parts from reference TRBV28 and TRBJ2-7): DVKVTQSSRYLVKRTGEKVFLECVQDMDHENMFWYRQDPGLGLRLIYFSYDVKMKEKGDIPEGYSVSREKKERFSLILESASTNQTSMYLCASSLSLWGSGRDSGHYEQYFGPGTRLTVT.